This paragraph reports one TCR beta chain. These data originate in a study of blood T cell repertoires in COVID-19. Study background: The United States, Italy and Spain provided the acute and convalescent COVID-19 samples.

Germline V CDR1 and CDR2: MRHNA, SNTAGT. V lost 0 bases and J 6 bases, leaving 14 bases between the germline ends. The CDR3 is 15 amino acids. The authors' processing: Cell counts per sample came from amplifying reference gene primers. Libraries were prepared by immunoSEQ multiplex PCR; TCRdb keeps only in-frame clonotypes and omits some of them. V, J and clone size were drawn from that table, and D and trimming were deduced from the DNA. The sample lists some 300,000 clones, nearly 90% occurring once. This TCR derives from a woman aged 45 to 65 who had been exposed to COVID-19. The rearrangement joins TRBV6-4 to TRBJ1-1; possible D gene TRBD1, 6 bases. The specimen was PBMCs or T cells enriched from blood (not recorded which). The CDR3 region is CASSDSWQGKAEAFF. The CDR3 DNA sequence: TGTGCCAGCAGTGACTCTTGGCAGGGGAAGGCTGAAGCTTTCTTT.